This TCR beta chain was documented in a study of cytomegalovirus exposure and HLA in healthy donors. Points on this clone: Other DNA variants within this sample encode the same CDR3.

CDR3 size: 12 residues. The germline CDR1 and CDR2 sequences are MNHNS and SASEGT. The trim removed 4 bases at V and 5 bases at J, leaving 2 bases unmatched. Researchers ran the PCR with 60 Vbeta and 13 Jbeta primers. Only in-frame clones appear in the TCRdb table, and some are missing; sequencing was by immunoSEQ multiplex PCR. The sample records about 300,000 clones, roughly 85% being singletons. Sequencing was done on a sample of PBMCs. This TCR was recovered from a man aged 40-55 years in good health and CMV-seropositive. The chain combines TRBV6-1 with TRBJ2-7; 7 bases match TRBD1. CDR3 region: CASSGQGDEQYF. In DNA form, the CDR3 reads TGTGCCAGCAGTGGACAGGGAGACGAGCAGTACTTC.